A single sample gave rise to the 14 T cell receptor beta chains below, sequenced in a study of cytomegalovirus exposure and HLA in healthy donors. The PCR was carried out with 60 Vbeta primers and 13 Jbeta primers. Assay: immunoSEQ multiplex PCR; the TCRdb copy retains only in-frame clones and omits some. The table includes 100,000 to 150,000 clones, roughly 70% detected once. Sequenced input: PBMCs. These TCRs come from a man in his forties or fifties in good health and CMV-seropositive.

The chain joins TRBV29-1 to TRBJ2-7; TRBD1 agrees at 9 bases. The CDR3 is 14 amino acids. CDR1 and CDR2 (germline): SQVTM, ANQGSEA. J gave up 5 bases and V 4 bases, and 9 bases lay outside the gene matches. CDR3 sequence: CSVGLQGALNEQYF. In DNA form, the CDR3 reads TGCAGCGTTGGGCTACAGGGGGCGCTGAACGAGCAGTACTTC.

The genes are TRBV7-9 and TRBJ1-5; the match to TRBD1 covers 9 bases. Germline values: CDR1 SEHNR, CDR2 FQNEAQ (reference sequence). With V trimmed by 5 bases and J by 5 bases, 4 bases remained unmatched. The CDR3 length is 14 residues. CDR3 protein: CASSRTGVDQPQHF. The DNA of the CDR3 is TGTGCCAGCAGCCGGACAGGGGTTGATCAGCCCCAGCATTTT.

The CDR3 DNA reads TGCAGCGGGAGGAACACCGGGGAGCTGTTTTTT. It encodes CSGRNTGELFF. The chain joins TRBV29-1 to TRBJ2-2, with D unclear. The V end was cut by 7 bases, the J end by 1 base, with 4 bases between. CDR1 is SQVTM, CDR2 ANQGSEA, per germline. The CDR3 extends over 11 amino acids.

The chain uses TRBV14 and TRBJ2-7; D is ambiguous. Per the germline V gene, CDR1 is SGHDN and CDR2 is FVKESK. This CDR3 spans 13 amino acids. V was trimmed by 1 base and J by 3 bases, leaving 7 bases between them. The DNA of the CDR3 is TGTGCCAGCAGCCAAGTCCCCGGCTACGAGCAGTACTTC. Translation: CASSQVPGYEQYF. Based on the CDR3 plus reference TRBV14 and TRBJ2-7, the full variable domain is EAGVTQFPSHSVIEKGQTVTLRCDPISGHDNLYWYRRVMGKEIKFLLHFVKESKQDESGMPNNRFLAERTGGTYSTLKVQPAELEDSGVYFCASSQVPGYEQYFGPGTRLTVT.

This chain links TRBV27 with TRBJ2-5; 9 bases are shared with TRBD2. The CDR3 loop spans 14 amino acids. Germline V CDR1 and CDR2: MNHEY, SMNVEV (reference sequence). The V gene end was trimmed by 6 bases and the J gene end by 4 bases; junction bases not matched to a gene: 6. CDR3 nucleotides: TGTGCCAGCAGGTCCCTAGCGGGGCCAGAGACCCAGTACTTC. This translates into CASRSLAGPETQYF.

This clone was counted at least ten times. This rearrangement joins TRBV14 to TRBJ2-7, with TRBD1 as a possible D gene (6 bases). With 0 bases removed from V and 0 bases from J, the gap between germline ends came to 12 bases. In germline, CDR1 is SGHDN, CDR2 FVKESK. CDR3 length: 16 residues. As DNA, the CDR3 is TGTGCCAGCAGCCAAGATCTAACAGGGAGCTCCTACGAGCAGTACTTC. This gives the protein CASSQDLTGSSYEQYF.

The rearrangement links TRBV5-4 to TRBJ1-1, with D perhaps matching TRBD1 (6 bases). V was pared by 4 bases and J by 10 bases, with 14 bases between. In germline, CDR1 is SGHNT, CDR2 YYREEE (reference sequence). The CDR3 has 12 residues. The CDR3 is CASSPGQGRAFF. DNA for the CDR3: TGTGCCAGCAGCCCGGGCCAGGGGAGAGCTTTCTTT.

V is TRBV7-2 and J is TRBJ1-1; D not certain. CDR3 length equals 14 residues. V was pared by 4 bases and J by 0 bases, with 9 bases between. The V gene's germline CDR1 is SGHTA and CDR2 FQGNSA. The CDR3 reads CASSSMAMNTEAFF. CDR3 nucleotides: TGTGCCAGCAGCTCCATGGCCATGAACACTGAAGCTTTCTTT.

This rearrangement joins TRBV27 to TRBJ2-7; 7 bases line up with TRBD2. This CDR3 contains 16 residues. The germline gives CDR1 MNHEY, CDR2 SMNVEV (reference sequence). The trim removed 2 bases at V and 5 bases at J, leaving 12 bases unmatched. The CDR3 loop reads CASSLRFGGAGDEQYF. The CDR3 nucleotides read TGTGCCAGCAGTTTAAGATTCGGGGGTGCGGGGGACGAGCAGTACTTC.

This chain joins TRBV7-3 and TRBJ2-3; the match to TRBD2 covers 7 bases. The CDR3 contains 14 residues. Germline values: CDR1 SGHTA, CDR2 FQGTGA. V lost 3 bases, J lost 2 bases, and 2 bases stayed unmatched. This CDR3 is CASSLGLLTDTQYF. The CDR3 DNA sequence: TGTGCCAGCAGCTTGGGACTACTCACAGATACGCAGTATTTT. Full variable domain (remainder filled in from reference TRBV7-3 and TRBJ2-3): GAGVSQTPSNKVTEKGKYVELRCDPISGHTALYWYRQSLGQGPEFLIYFQGTGAADDSGLPNDRFFAVRPEGSVSTLKIQRTERGDSAVYLCASSLGLLTDTQYFGPGTRLTVL.

CDR3 loop: CSADSSGVADTQYF. CDR3 nucleotides: TGCAGTGCCGACTCTAGCGGGGTCGCAGATACGCAGTATTTT. This chain joins TRBV29-1 and TRBJ2-3; TRBD2 agrees at 9 bases. CDR1 is SQVTM and CDR2 is ANQGSEA in the germline V gene. The CDR3 consists of 14 residues.

V gene TRBV7-2 combines with J gene TRBJ1-4, with TRBD1 as a possible D gene (5 bases). Germline V CDR1 and CDR2: SGHTA, FQGNSA. The CDR3 has 15 residues. V was cut by 1 base and J by 8 bases, with 14 bases left in between. Here the CDR3 reads CASSLVGGLQEKLFF. CDR3 nucleotides: TGTGCCAGCAGCTTAGTTGGGGGGTTGCAAGAAAAACTGTTTTTT.

The chain recombines TRBV9 with TRBJ2-7; 8 nucleotides agree with TRBD1. Germline assignment: CDR1 SGDLS and CDR2 YYNGEE. CDR3 length: 16 residues. Trimming removed 0 bases from V and 1 base from J; junction bases left unmatched: 6. CDR3: CASSVERQGASYEQYF. The CDR3, as DNA: TGTGCCAGCAGCGTAGAGAGGCAGGGGGCTTCCTACGAGCAGTACTTC.

The chain joins TRBV6-1 to TRBJ2-2, with 8 bases matching TRBD1. The CDR3 extends over 14 amino acids. Germline CDR1 is MNHNS and CDR2 is SASEGT. V lost 6 bases, J lost 4 bases, and 4 bases stayed unmatched. The CDR3 reads CASRDTGGTGELFF. Written as DNA, the CDR3 is TGTGCCAGCAGAGACACAGGGGGCACCGGGGAGCTGTTTTTT.